This T cell receptor beta chain was sequenced during a study of blood T cell repertoires in COVID-19. Clones were read by immunoSEQ multiplex PCR, and TCRdb kept only the in-frame ones, dropping some. The table shows around 160,000 clones, with about 83% occurring only once. Trimming at V came to 2 bases and at J to 2 bases, leaving 9 bases not matched to a gene. The CDR3 is made up of 17 amino acids. Germline CDR1 is SNHLY and CDR2 is FYNNEI. V and J are TRBV2 and TRBJ1-5; 7 positions agree with TRBD1. The receptor's source is a woman aged 65 to 85 with COVID-19, enrolled during active disease. The specimen sequenced was peripheral blood. The chain's CDR3 is CASSELGDREGNQPQHF. The CDR3 nucleotides are TGTGCCAGCAGTGAATTGGGAGACAGGGAAGGCAATCAGCCCCAGCATTTT.